This TCR beta chain was obtained from a study of blood T cells in healthy people across ages. Across the whole study: Every two T cells gave about one barcoded beta molecule via template switching. Whole-study findings and limits: More naive CD4+ cells and higher diversity were found in long-lived than in aged donors.

V dropped 4 bases and J dropped 5 bases, with 7 bases sitting between them. This CDR3 has 12 amino acids. Germline assignment: CDR1 MNHNS and CDR2 SASEGT. Next came a second PCR, run for about 6 to 12 cycles, which used a sample-barcoded 5' primer along with a J-beta primer mix. The authors tagged each cDNA molecule using a template-switch adaptor with 12 random nucleotides. MiXCR, applied by TCRdb to the 5' RACE reads, yields one record per CDR3 protein. Here the sample spans about 1.8 million distinct CDR3 sequences, roughly 52% being singletons. This clonotype occurred a few times. Its antigen remains unknown.

The chain recombines TRBV6-1 with TRBJ2-3; D call uncertain. The sample was blood. The sequence was collected from a woman in her forties in good health. DNA of the CDR3: TGTGCCAGCAGTGGATTTATAGATACGCAGTATTTT. Protein: CASSGFIDTQYF.